This T cell receptor beta chain was captured in a study of shared clonotypes between healthy human individuals. This clone was detected once. Its matching antigen is unknown. The germline V gene has CDR1 PRHDT and CDR2 FYEKMQ (reference sequence). CDR3 length: 16 residues. V lost 3 bases to trimming and J lost 4 bases; unmatched junction nucleotides: 9. The table came from immunoSEQ multiplex PCR; TCRdb's copy has only in-frame clones and leaves some out. The table includes 650,000 to 700,000 clones, 80% to 95% detected once. General observations from the study: Across subsets, estimated richness was generally greater for naive than for memory populations.

Sequenced input: memory CD8+ T cells from PBMCs. Subset reported: CD45RO+ cells pooled with CCR7-negative TemRA cells. The chain links TRBV13 to TRBJ2-1; 7 bases are a match to TRBD2. The origin of this receptor is a man aged 18-30 years in good health. Some clones in this sample may be carry-over from other donors' samples. CDR3: CASSFLRGSPYNEQFF. The DNA of the CDR3 is TGTGCCAGCAGCTTTCTTCGCGGGAGTCCTTACAATGAGCAGTTCTTC.